The 27 T cell receptor beta chains below come from one sample, sequenced in a study of cytomegalovirus exposure and HLA in healthy donors. Primers: 60 Vbeta forward and 13 Jbeta reverse. Profiling relied on immunoSEQ multiplex PCR, and the TCRdb table lists in-frame clones only, not all of them. The sample has 200,000 or so clones; 65% to 85% are singletons. The sample taken for sequencing was PBMCs. The source is a man in his fifties or sixties in good health and CMV-seronegative.

The sample holds one count of this clone. This chain uses TRBV7-2 with TRBJ1-3; D unresolved. Looked up from germline, CDR1 is SGHTA and CDR2 is FQGNSA. The CDR3 length is 15 residues. Trimming stripped 2 bases from V and 1 base from J, with 9 bases between. The CDR3 reads CASSLSTLSGNTIYF. The CDR3 bases are TGTGCCAGCAGCTTATCTACCCTTTCTGGAAACACCATATATTTT.

The rearrangement joins TRBV27 to TRBJ1-1; no clear D gene. Looked up from germline, CDR1 is MNHEY and CDR2 is SMNVEV (reference sequence). The ends were cut back, 5 bases at V and 1 base at J, with 14 bases in the middle. This CDR3 has 15 residues. The CDR3, as DNA: TGTGCCAGCAGTACAAAACAGATTTCGAACACTGAAGCTTTCTTT. Its protein is CASSTKQISNTEAFF.

J is TRBJ1-1 and V is TRBV6-5; 8 bases line up with TRBD1. The CDR3 is made up of 12 amino acids. V lost 6 bases to trimming and J lost 4 bases; unmatched junction nucleotides: 1. CDR1 is MNHEY and CDR2 is SVGAGI in the germline V gene. The CDR3 bases are TGTGCCAGCAGCAGGGGGCTCACTGAAGCTTTCTTT. Protein product: CASSRGLTEAFF.

The chain recombines TRBV5-8 with TRBJ1-4; 7 positions agree with TRBD1. V was pared by 3 bases and J by 8 bases, with 7 bases of the junction left unmatched. Germline V gene sequence: CDR1 SGHTS, CDR2 YDEGEE. The CDR3 totals 14 residues. The CDR3, as DNA: TGTGCCAGCAGCTCCGGACAGGTGGGGGAAAAACTGTTTTTT. It translates to CASSSGQVGEKLFF.

The chain couples TRBV7-9 to TRBJ1-1; the match to TRBD1 covers 11 bases. This CDR3 comprises 15 residues. The germline V gene encodes CDR1 SEHNR and CDR2 FQNEAQ (reference sequence). V shed 1 base, J shed 2 bases, and the junction held 0 bases outside the gene matches. CDR3 residues: CASSLGTGGNTEAFF. The CDR3 DNA is TGTGCCAGCAGCTTAGGGACAGGGGGCAACACTGAAGCTTTCTTT.

Of note for this clone: Relative to the germline gene, one junction end is altered; a read error may explain this. The V call is TRBV7-9, the J call TRBJ2-1; TRBD1 matches at 8 bases. The CDR3 sequence is 15 residues long. Germline V gene sequence: CDR1 SEHNR, CDR2 FQNEAQ (reference sequence). DNA for the CDR3: TGTTCCAGCAGCCCGGGACAGGTCTCCTACAATGAGCAGTTCTTC. It specifies CSSSPGQVSYNEQFF.

The sample holds a few counts of this clone. The chain carries TRBV2 and TRBJ2-2; 7 bases are a match to TRBD1. CDR3 length equals 15 residues. J lost 3 bases, V lost 4 bases, and 5 bases had no gene match. Germline CDR1 is SNHLY and CDR2 is FYNNEI. The CDR3 nucleotides are TGTGCCAGCAGTGTTCGACAGGGATACACCGGGGAGCTGTTTTTT. Translation: CASSVRQGYTGELFF.

This clone was seen a single time. The chain couples TRBV5-1 to TRBJ1-1; the match to TRBD1 covers 8 bases. CDR3 size: 16 residues. CDR1 and CDR2 (germline): SGHRS, YFSETQ. The V gene end was trimmed by 4 bases and the J gene end by 2 bases; junction bases not matched to a gene: 10. The CDR3 loop reads CASSPWTGNGNTEAFF. The CDR3 coding sequence is TGCGCCAGCAGCCCATGGACAGGGAATGGAAACACTGAAGCTTTCTTT.

V and J are TRBV7-2 and TRBJ1-2; D is ambiguous. CDR3 length: 14 amino acids. The V gene lost 1 base and the J gene lost 2 bases, with 8 bases spanning the gap. The germline gives CDR1 SGHTA, CDR2 FQGNSA. CDR3 coding DNA: TGTGCCAGCAGCTTAGAGTACAGCAACTATGGCTACACCTTC. The encoded protein is CASSLEYSNYGYTF.

V and J are TRBV7-6 and TRBJ2-5, with D unclear. Germline V gene lookup returns CDR1 SGHVS and CDR2 FNYEAQ. V was clipped by 0 bases and J by 5 bases, with 10 bases between them. The CDR3 spans 14 residues. The CDR3 bases are TGTGCCAGCAGCTTAGCGGGCATCTATGAGACCCAGTACTTC. Protein: CASSLAGIYETQYF.

V usage is TRBV7-2 and J usage is TRBJ2-7; D might be TRBD1 (6 bases). Deletions cut 2 bases from V and 2 bases from J, with 16 bases between. The CDR3 spans 16 residues. Looked up from germline, CDR1 is SGHTA and CDR2 is FQGNSA. The CDR3 nucleotides are TGTGCCAGCAGCTTAAGGCCTTTAACAGGGACCTACGAGCAGTACTTC. It specifies CASSLRPLTGTYEQYF.

This sequence joins TRBV11-2 and TRBJ1-2; TRBD1 matches at 12 bases. Looked up from germline, CDR1 is SGHAT and CDR2 is FQNNGV. This CDR3 comprises 14 residues. The V gene end was trimmed by 3 bases and the J gene end by 8 bases; junction bases not matched to a gene: 4. CDR3 amino acids: CASSLGQGAGGYTF. The CDR3, as DNA: TGTGCCAGCAGCTTGGGACAGGGGGCGGGAGGCTACACCTTC.

The chain combines TRBV10-3 with TRBJ1-4; the D gene is possibly TRBD1 (5 bases). V was shortened by 2 bases and J by 8 bases, with 12 bases between the two germline ends. In germline, CDR1 is ENHRY, CDR2 SYGVKD. The CDR3 has 14 amino acids. In DNA form, the CDR3 reads TGTGCCATCAGTGAGGGGACTATGGGGGAAAAACTGTTTTTT. Protein: CAISEGTMGEKLFF.

The genes are TRBV6-5 and TRBJ1-6; D perhaps matches TRBD1 (5 bases). The CDR3 length is 14 residues. Germline CDR1 MNHEY, CDR2 SVGAGI. V was pared by 8 bases and J by 5 bases, with 13 bases between. The CDR3 DNA reads TGTGCCAGCTCCAGGGAGGGCGATAATTCACCCCTCCACTTT. Its translation: CASSREGDNSPLHF.

The chain combines TRBV13 with TRBJ2-5, with D unresolved. The CDR3 has 13 amino acids. Germline V CDR1 and CDR2: PRHDT, FYEKMQ (reference sequence). V lost 5 bases and J lost 5, with 12 bases in between. Written as DNA, the CDR3 is TGTGCCAGCAGCCGCCCTCTAGACGAGACCCAGTACTTC. Its translation: CASSRPLDETQYF.

V is TRBV19 and J is TRBJ1-2; 7 bases line up with TRBD1. V lost 9 bases, J lost 1 base, and 17 bases stayed unmatched. Germline lookup yields CDR1 LNHDA and CDR2 SQIVND (reference sequence). CDR3 length: 17 amino acids. The CDR3 spells CASSSNDRASRNYGYTF. CDR3 sequence (DNA): TGTGCCAGCTCCTCTAATGACAGGGCTTCACGTAACTATGGCTACACCTTC.

J is TRBJ2-1 and V is TRBV5-1, with D maybe TRBD2 (6 bases). V gave up 7 bases and J gave up 8 bases, with 22 bases separating them. The CDR3 loop spans 15 amino acids. Germline-derived CDR1 and CDR2 are SGHRS and YFSETQ. CDR3 protein: CASLEGLGGLDEQFF. CDR3 in DNA: TGCGCCAGCCTGGAGGGGCTGGGTGGATTGGATGAGCAGTTCTTC.

The chain couples TRBV7-9 to TRBJ1-2; no reliable D call. This CDR3 has 12 amino acids. Trimming cost V 1 base and J 4 bases, with 4 bases left between them. CDR1 is SEHNR and CDR2 is FQNEAQ in the germline V gene (reference sequence). The CDR3: CASSLDIYGYTF. The CDR3 nucleotides are TGTGCCAGCAGCTTAGATATCTATGGCTACACCTTC.

The V call is TRBV18, the J call TRBJ2-1; D call uncertain. Germline V CDR1 and CDR2: KGHSH, LQKENI. V lost 6 bases and J 0 bases, leaving 6 bases between the germline ends. The CDR3 extends over 13 amino acids. The CDR3 DNA follows: TGTGCCAGCTCCGAGAGCTCCTACAATGAGCAGTTCTTC. It encodes CASSESSYNEQFF. Variable domain in full (rest from reference TRBV18 and TRBJ2-1): NAGVMQNPRHLVRRRGQEARLRCSPMKGHSHVYWYRQLPEEGLKFMVYLQKENIIDESGMPKERFSAEFPKEGPSILRIQQVVRGDSAAYFCASSESSYNEQFFGPGTRLTVL.

V and J are TRBV11-2 and TRBJ1-2; D is ambiguous. CDR3 length equals 16 residues. The V end lost 4 bases, the J end lost 8 bases, and 23 bases lay between the germline ends. Germline assignment: CDR1 SGHAT and CDR2 FQNNGV. CDR3 nucleotides: TGTGCCAGCAGCTACTCAGGAGGGAAAACTGCAGAAGGCTACACCTTC. It is translated as CASSYSGGKTAEGYTF.

This clone showed up just a few times. The chain is built from TRBV29-1 and TRBJ2-7; TRBD1 agrees at 9 bases. CDR3 length equals 13 residues. CDR1 SQVTM and CDR2 ANQGSEA come from the germline V gene. The V segment lost 5 bases and the J segment 4 bases; nucleotides outside the gene matches: 6. Here the CDR3 reads CSVRTGDSYEQYF. In DNA form, the CDR3 reads TGCAGCGTTCGGACAGGGGACTCGTACGAGCAGTACTTC.

J is TRBJ2-5 and V is TRBV11-1; TRBD1 might be the D (6 bases). V was trimmed by 5 bases and J by 4 bases, leaving 20 bases between them. The CDR3 spans 16 residues. Germline lookup yields CDR1 SGHAT and CDR2 FQDESV (reference sequence). The CDR3 spells CASSGLGAPTGETQYF. CDR3 DNA: TGTGCCAGCAGCGGGCTGGGGGCTCCCACAGGAGAGACCCAGTACTTC.

V is TRBV5-1 and J is TRBJ2-1; 11 bases align to TRBD1. V lost 2 bases to trimming and J lost 7 bases; unmatched junction nucleotides: 11. This CDR3 is built from 17 residues. CDR1 is SGHRS and CDR2 is YFSETQ in the germline V gene. The CDR3 loop is CASSFGPGGQGGNEQFF. The CDR3 DNA sequence: TGCGCCAGCAGCTTCGGGCCTGGGGGACAGGGGGGGAATGAGCAGTTCTTC.

The chain couples TRBV13 to TRBJ2-2, with D possibly matching TRBD1 (6 bases). The CDR3 is 16 amino acids. Trimming removed 5 bases from V and 1 base from J, with 14 bases in between. The germline gives CDR1 PRHDT, CDR2 FYEKMQ (reference sequence). CDR3 sequence: CASSTRTVRNTGELFF. The CDR3 region has the DNA TGTGCCAGCAGCACTAGGACAGTGCGGAACACCGGGGAGCTGTTTTTT.

V usage is TRBV5-6 and J usage is TRBJ2-5; TRBD2 aligns across 11 bases. V was pared by 4 bases and J by 4 bases, with 3 bases of the junction left unmatched. The CDR3 totals 14 residues. Germline V gene data show CDR1 as SGHDT and CDR2 as YYEEEE. The CDR3 here is CASSVGLAGETQYF. As DNA, the CDR3 is TGTGCCAGCAGCGTAGGACTAGCGGGAGAGACCCAGTACTTC.

This chain joins TRBV7-2 and TRBJ2-2; TRBD2 agrees at 10 bases. Germline CDR1 SGHTA, CDR2 FQGNSA. Trimming cost V 7 bases and J 5 bases; bases outside gene matches: 7. The CDR3 sequence is 15 residues long. CDR3 in amino acids: CASKYQAGGTGELFF. In DNA form, the CDR3 reads TGTGCCAGCAAGTACCAAGCGGGGGGGACCGGGGAGCTGTTTTTT.

This clone is a singleton in its sample. Other DNA sequences in this sample translate to the same CDR3. V usage is TRBV15 and J usage is TRBJ2-3, with D tentatively TRBD2 (6 bases). The CDR3 is made up of 15 amino acids. V lost 0 bases, J lost 0 bases, and 7 bases lay in between. Germline V gene lookup returns CDR1 LNHNV and CDR2 YYDKDF (reference sequence). CDR3 bases: TGTGCCACCAGCAGAGATCGGGGGAGCACAGATACGCAGTATTTT. This translates into CATSRDRGSTDTQYF.